Presented here are 24 T cell receptor beta chains from one specimen sequenced in a study of beta chain features in type 1 diabetes. What these receptors recognize is not known. Whole-study findings and limits: Moderate yet significant TCRB CDR3 shortening was seen in Type 1 diabetes patients in all four CD4+ subsets.

Every bit of the isolated RNA underwent reverse transcription, so sequencing read expressed TCRB transcripts. The protocol was immunoSEQ multiplex PCR, while the TCRdb copy is restricted to in-frame clones and leaves out a portion. Seen here are 25,000 to 30,000 clones, roughly 50% observed once, and the top ten hold 0.25% to 0.35%. The sample was stem cell memory CD4+ T cells from blood. The receptors shown here come from a man aged 30-40 years with type 1 diabetes.

The chain couples TRBV9 to TRBJ2-3, with D unclear. This CDR3 spans 16 amino acids. V lost 2 bases and J 6 bases, leaving 19 bases between the germline ends. Germline CDR1 SGDLS, CDR2 YYNGEE. The CDR3 sequence is CASSVNPTPGSDTQYF. The CDR3 region has the DNA TGTGCCAGCAGCGTCAACCCAACGCCCGGGTCGGATACGCAGTATTTT.

J is TRBJ2-6 and V is TRBV11-3; D remains ambiguous. The V gene's germline CDR1 is SGHNT and CDR2 YENEEA. The V and J ends lost 1 base and 0 bases respectively, with 13 bases between them. CDR3 length: 18 amino acids. The CDR3 loop is CASSLGQAFSSGANVLTF. CDR3 bases: TGTGCCAGCAGCTTAGGTCAGGCGTTTAGCTCTGGGGCCAACGTCCTGACTTTC.

This clone was detected only a few times. The CDR3 DNA reads as TGCGCCAGCAGCCAAGAGCCGGGATCCTACAATGAGCAGTTCTTC. Its protein product is CASSQEPGSYNEQFF. The rearrangement joins TRBV4-1 to TRBJ2-1; a possible D gene is TRBD2 (5 bases). The CDR3 is 15 residues long. CDR1 is MGHRA and CDR2 is YSYEKL in the germline V gene. V was clipped by 0 bases and J by 1 base, with 7 bases between them.

This clone was detected only a few times. The rearrangement links TRBV30 to TRBJ2-5; D perhaps matches TRBD2 (6 bases). The length of the CDR3 is 13 residues. Germline lookup yields CDR1 GTSNPN and CDR2 SVGIG (reference sequence). V lost 6 bases and J lost 0, with 11 bases in between. CDR3 protein: CACSSGDQETQYF. The CDR3, as DNA: TGTGCCTGTAGTAGCGGAGACCAAGAGACCCAGTACTTC.

V is TRBV7-6 and J is TRBJ2-3; weak D call: TRBD2 (6 bases). This CDR3 has 17 amino acids. Germline V lookup: CDR1 SGHVS, CDR2 FNYEAQ. The V gene lost 5 bases and the J gene lost 5 bases, with 23 bases spanning the gap. CDR3 residues: CASSADVLHLAVDTQYF. CDR3 nucleotide sequence: TGTGCCAGCAGCGCGGACGTCCTTCATTTAGCGGTAGATACGCAGTATTTT.

The chain links TRBV10-1 to TRBJ2-1, with 13 bases matching TRBD2. The V gene end was trimmed by 5 bases and the J gene end by 7 bases; junction bases not matched to a gene: 8. This CDR3 has 16 residues. In germline, CDR1 is WNHNN, CDR2 SYGVQD (reference sequence). CDR3: CASSPGLAGAGNEQFF. In nucleotides, the CDR3 is TGCGCCAGCAGTCCCGGACTAGCGGGAGCTGGGAATGAGCAGTTCTTC.

The CDR3 nucleotides are TGTGCCAGCAGCTCCATACTCCCGATCGAGCAGTTCTTC. This sequence encodes CASSSILPIEQFF. This rearrangement joins TRBV11-2 to TRBJ2-1; no firm D call. Per germline, CDR1 SGHAT and CDR2 FQNNGV. The CDR3 totals 13 residues. Trimming pared 4 bases from V and 10 bases from J, leaving 14 bases between. Drawing the rest from reference TRBV11-2 and TRBJ2-1, the complete variable domain is EAGVAQSPRYKIIEKRQSVAFWCNPISGHATLYWYQQILGQGPKLLIQFQNNGVVDDSQLPKDRFSAERLKGVDSTLKIQPAKLEDSAVYLCASSSILPIEQFFGPGTRLTVL.

The rearrangement links TRBV5-1 to TRBJ2-5; TRBD2 aligns across 8 bases. Near its end, the DNA agrees better with TRBJ2-7, so the J call may be wrong. The CDR3 consists of 14 residues. Looked up from germline, CDR1 is SGHRS and CDR2 is YFSETQ. The CDR3 loop reads CASSPGGGSYEQYF. The CDR3 bases are TGCGCCAGCAGCCCCGGGGGGGGCTCCTACGAGCAGTACTTC.

This chain uses TRBV7-2 with TRBJ2-7, with TRBD1 identical over 9 bases. This CDR3 has 14 residues. V trimming: 5 bases; J trimming: 3 bases; junction bases outside the gene matches: 5. CDR1 and CDR2 (germline): SGHTA, FQGNSA. The CDR3 nucleotides read TGTGCCAGCAGCCAGGGACAGGGTTACTACGAGCAGTACTTC. The encoded protein is CASSQGQGYYEQYF.

The V call is TRBV5-5, the J call TRBJ1-1; D gene uncertain. Between the trimmed V and J ends, which lost 4 bases and 1 base, there was a span of 11 bases. Germline V gene sequence: CDR1 SGHKS, CDR2 YYEKEE (reference sequence). This CDR3 comprises 14 residues. The CDR3 bases are TGTGCCAGCAGCACAACTTACAGGAACACTGAAGCTTTCTTT. Its translation: CASSTTYRNTEAFF.

This chain links TRBV10-1 with TRBJ2-3, with 11 bases fitting TRBD2. This CDR3 is 15 amino acids long. The trim removed 8 bases at V and 6 bases at J, leaving 10 bases unmatched. The V gene's germline CDR1 is WNHNN and CDR2 SYGVQD (reference sequence). CDR3 in amino acids: CASSGSLAGADTQYF. DNA for the CDR3: TGCGCCAGCTCGGGATCACTAGCGGGAGCCGATACGCAGTATTTT.

The chain carries TRBV6-6 and TRBJ2-5; the match to TRBD2 covers 11 bases. Germline V gene lookup returns CDR1 MNHNY and CDR2 SVGAGI (reference sequence). The CDR3 runs 16 residues. The ends lost 6 bases at V and 5 bases at J; junction bases unmatched: 11. The CDR3 nucleotides read TGTGCCAGCAGGGGGACTAGCGGCAAAAAGGGGGAGACCCAGTACTTC. This sequence encodes CASRGTSGKKGETQYF.

The V call is TRBV18, the J call TRBJ2-5, with 7 bases that match TRBD1. The assigned J gene may be wrong: the sequence end matches TRBJ2-7 better. Germline loops: CDR1 KGHSH, CDR2 LQKENI. CDR3 length equals 14 residues. Here the CDR3 DNA reads TGTGCCAGCTCGCACAGGGGTCATTCCTACGAGCAGTACTTC. Residues: CASSHRGHSYEQYF.

This rearrangement joins TRBV5-4 to TRBJ1-2, with TRBD1 matching over 7 bases. Germline CDR1 and CDR2: SGHNT and YYREEE (reference sequence). The ends lost 4 bases at V and 2 bases at J; junction bases unmatched: 8. The CDR3 length is 15 residues. This CDR3 reads CASSPEGATNYGYTF. CDR3 coding DNA: TGTGCCAGCAGCCCGGAGGGGGCCACAAACTATGGCTACACCTTC.

The chain has TRBV7-9 and TRBJ1-1; a possible D gene is TRBD1 (6 bases). Germline CDR1 reads SEHNR; CDR2 reads FQNEAQ (reference sequence). This CDR3 has 15 residues. Trimming removed 1 base from V and 1 base from J, with 10 bases in between. The CDR3 DNA is TGTGCCAGCAGCTTAGGTTGGGACAAGAACACTGAAGCTTTCTTT. As protein: CASSLGWDKNTEAFF.

The rearrangement joins TRBV10-3 to TRBJ1-1; TRBD1 aligns across 9 bases. Losses at the gene ends were 0 bases for V and 3 bases for J; bases not matched to a gene: 5. Germline assignment: CDR1 ENHRY and CDR2 SYGVKD. The CDR3 contains 16 residues. CDR3 amino acids: CAISESGQGRHTEAFF. The CDR3 nucleotides are TGTGCCATCAGTGAGTCGGGACAGGGCAGACACACTGAAGCTTTCTTT.

The chain recombines TRBV6-1 with TRBJ2-1; 12 bases map to TRBD2. The CDR3 contains 15 residues. In germline, CDR1 is MNHNS, CDR2 SASEGT. The V and J ends lost 6 bases and 9 bases, in that order; junction bases with no gene match: 9. CDR3 nucleotides: TGTGCCAGCAGAACTACTAGCGGGAGGTTTGGTGAGCAGTTCTTC. Its protein is CASRTTSGRFGEQFF.

This clone was picked up a small number of times. The CDR3 DNA follows: TGTGCCAGCACCAAGGGGCAGCTCCGCACAGATACGCAGTATTTT. Residues: CASTKGQLRTDTQYF. V usage is TRBV7-9 and J usage is TRBJ2-3, with D perhaps matching TRBD1 (5 bases). The CDR3 has 15 residues. Per the germline V gene, CDR1 is SEHNR and CDR2 is FQNEAQ (reference sequence). V was trimmed by 7 bases and J by 1 base, leaving 15 bases between them.

V gene TRBV11-2 combines with J gene TRBJ2-5, with a weak D call TRBD1 (5 bases). The J call may not be correct, given that the DNA end is closer to TRBJ2-7. CDR1 SGHAT and CDR2 FQNNGV come from the germline V gene. The CDR3 spans 15 residues. CDR3 DNA: TGTGCCAGCAGCTTAGATCGCCACAGGATCTACGAGCAGTACTTC. This codes for CASSLDRHRIYEQYF.

The V gene is TRBV19, the J gene TRBJ1-5, with D possibly being TRBD1 (5 bases). The V gene's germline CDR1 is LNHDA and CDR2 SQIVND (reference sequence). The V and J ends lost 6 bases and 3 bases respectively, with 15 bases between them. The CDR3 sequence is 15 residues long. The CDR3 DNA reads TGTGCCAGTAGCCAAGCACAGGTCTCCAATCAGCCCCAGCATTTT. It yields the protein CASSQAQVSNQPQHF.

The V call is TRBV30, the J call TRBJ2-7, with 9 positions matching TRBD1. Losses at the gene ends were 5 bases for V and 3 bases for J; bases not matched to a gene: 2. The germline V gene encodes CDR1 GTSNPN and CDR2 SVGIG (reference sequence). The CDR3 totals 12 residues. DNA for the CDR3: TGTGCCTGGGGGGGACAGGGCTACGAGCAGTACTTC. Translation: CAWGGQGYEQYF. The whole variable domain, remainder taken from reference TRBV30 and TRBJ2-7, is SQTIHQWPATLVQPVGSPLSLECTVEGTSNPNLYWYRQAAGRGLQLLFYSVGIGQISSEVPQNLSASRPQDRQFILSSKKLLLSDSGFYLCAWGGQGYEQYFGPGTRLTVT.

The chain employs TRBV5-1 and TRBJ2-7, with 9 bases aligning to TRBD1. With 0 bases clipped from V and 3 bases from J, the junction kept 1 base outside the gene matches. The CDR3 runs to 14 residues. Germline V CDR1 and CDR2: SGHRS, YFSETQ. For the CDR3, the DNA is TGCGCCAGCAGCTTGGTGGGACAGGGCTACGAGCAGTACTTC. Residues: CASSLVGQGYEQYF.

This rearrangement joins TRBV10-3 to TRBJ1-1; D may be TRBD1 (6 bases). CDR3 length: 13 residues. Germline V gene lookup returns CDR1 ENHRY and CDR2 SYGVKD. V was cut by 3 bases and J by 5 bases, with 10 bases left in between. CDR3 nucleotides: TGTGCCATCAGTGACAGGGGCGGTACTGAAGCTTTCTTT. Translated: CAISDRGGTEAFF.

This clone has only a few counts. V usage is TRBV7-9 and J usage is TRBJ1-5; TRBD1 aligns across 10 bases. The CDR3 loop spans 15 amino acids. The ends lost 5 bases at V and 4 bases at J; junction bases unmatched: 5. Germline V gene lookup returns CDR1 SEHNR and CDR2 FQNEAQ (reference sequence). The CDR3 nucleotides are TGTGCCAGCAGCCTGACAGGGGGCCCTAATCAGCCCCAGCATTTT. Protein product: CASSLTGGPNQPQHF.